The 22 T cell receptor beta chains given below trace back to one sample, sequenced in a study of response to subunit inactivated influenza vaccine. TCRdb itself ran the RT-PCR reads through MiXCR, one entry per CDR3 protein. The top ten hold 3% of the sample, which has approximately 520,000 distinct CDR3 sequences, approximately 15% seen once. Sequenced here: CD4+ T cells sorted from PBMCs, sampled around 25 months after vaccination. These TCRs come from a man between 50 and 75 years old who received an inactivated influenza vaccine.

The J gene is TRBJ2-3, the V gene TRBV7-2; TRBD2 matches 8 bases. This CDR3 spans 16 amino acids. Trimming removed 5 bases from V and 5 bases from J; junction bases left unmatched: 12. Looked up from germline, CDR1 is SGHTA and CDR2 is FQGNSA. CDR3 region: CASSRVAGSSGDTQYF. The CDR3 nucleotides are TGTGCCAGCAGCCGGGTAGCGGGGAGTTCCGGAGATACGCAGTATTTT.

This clonotype was found a few times. The chain has TRBV12-3 or TRBV12-4 and TRBJ2-2; D ambiguous. V shed 1 base and J shed 4 bases, with 7 bases lying between them. The length of the CDR3 is 14 residues. This CDR3 is CASSLGRSTGELFF. The CDR3 nucleotides are TGTGCCAGCAGTTTAGGACGGTCCACCGGGGAGCTGTTTTTT.

CDR3 nucleotide sequence: TGTGCCAGCAGCTTATCGGTATTTTCCTACAATGAGCAGTTCTTC. Translation: CASSLSVFSYNEQFF. This rearrangement joins TRBV7-2 to TRBJ2-1; unclear D gene. Trimming removed 2 bases at V and 1 base at J, with 9 bases between. CDR3 length: 15 residues. Germline V gene lookup returns CDR1 SGHTA and CDR2 FQGNSA.

This clonotype was seen more than once but under ten times. The CDR3 sequence is CASSLLPGLGTDTQYF. In nucleotides, the CDR3 is TGTGCCAGCAGCTTACTTCCTGGACTGGGCACAGATACGCAGTATTTT. V usage is TRBV7-9 and J usage is TRBJ2-3; possible D gene TRBD2, 5 bases. This CDR3 is 16 amino acids long. Germline lookup yields CDR1 SEHNR and CDR2 FQNEAQ (reference sequence). Trimming removed 2 bases at V and 1 base at J, with 13 bases between.

This clonotype came up a few times. The rearrangement joins TRBV7-2 to TRBJ1-1; the match to TRBD1 covers 7 bases. Germline lookup yields CDR1 SGHTA and CDR2 FQGNSA. The length of the CDR3 is 15 residues. After removal of 6 bases from V and 10 bases from J, the junction contained 17 bases not matched to a gene. The CDR3 spells CASRPPNTGDWVAFF. CDR3 in DNA: TGTGCCAGCAGGCCACCTAATACAGGGGATTGGGTAGCTTTCTTT.

The sample holds many counts of this clonotype. The chain joins TRBV9 to TRBJ2-6; D perhaps matches TRBD1 (5 bases). Trimming took off 3 bases at V and 0 bases at J, with 13 bases between the two ends. CDR1 and CDR2 from the germline V gene are SGDLS and YYNGEE. CDR3 length: 17 residues. The CDR3 DNA reads TGTGCCAGCAGCGCCCATGACAGCCACTCTGGGGCCAACGTCCTGACTTTC. It specifies CASSAHDSHSGANVLTF.

V is TRBV12-3 or TRBV12-4 and J is TRBJ2-3; 8 nucleotides match TRBD2. This CDR3 is built from 15 residues. J was trimmed by 5 bases and V by 3 bases; bases with no gene match: 7. The CDR3 reads CASSFSGVGGDTQYF. The DNA for the CDR3 is TGTGCCAGCAGTTTTAGCGGGGTAGGGGGAGATACGCAGTATTTT.

In its sample, this clonotype was seen a few times. The chain combines TRBV5-4 with TRBJ1-1; possible D gene TRBD1, 5 bases. Germline V gene data show CDR1 as SGHNT and CDR2 as YYREEE (reference sequence). This CDR3 contains 13 residues. V was clipped by 4 bases and J by 3 bases, with 10 bases between them. CDR3 in amino acids: CASSNGGDTEAFF. The CDR3 DNA follows: TGTGCCAGCAGCAACGGGGGGGACACTGAAGCTTTCTTT.

This clonotype was recorded a few times. The rearrangement links TRBV5-1 to TRBJ2-1; possibly TRBD2 for D (5 bases). This CDR3 is built from 15 residues. Per the germline V gene, CDR1 is SGHRS and CDR2 is YFSETQ. V shed 1 base and J shed 3 bases, with 11 bases lying between them. CDR3 coding DNA: TGCGCCAGCAGCTTGACCCTACGGGACTACAATGAGCAGTTCTTC. Translation gives CASSLTLRDYNEQFF.

The V and J genes are TRBV20-1 and TRBJ2-7, with D tentatively TRBD2 (6 bases). V gave up 6 bases and J gave up 7 bases, with 10 bases separating them. CDR1 is DFQATT, CDR2 SNEGSKA, per germline (reference sequence). This CDR3 has 10 amino acids. In nucleotides, the CDR3 is TGCAGTGCGTTAGGAGGGGAGCAGTACTTC. It specifies CSALGGEQYF.

This clonotype was picked up many times. V gene TRBV6-1 combines with J gene TRBJ1-5; perhaps TRBD1 as D (5 bases). Between the trimmed V and J ends, which lost 5 bases and 0 bases, there was a span of 8 bases. Germline loops: CDR1 MNHNS, CDR2 SASEGT. This CDR3 has 14 amino acids. The CDR3 loop reads CASSPRDSNQPQHF. The CDR3 nucleotides are TGTGCCAGCAGTCCCAGGGATAGCAATCAGCCCCAGCATTTT.

This chain joins TRBV27 and TRBJ1-5; D not certain. The CDR3 length is 15 residues. V dropped 1 base and J dropped 3 bases, with 10 bases sitting between them. Germline CDR1 reads MNHEY; CDR2 reads SMNVEV (reference sequence). In DNA, the CDR3 is TGTGCCAGCAGTTTATTCGGTTTGGACAATCAGCCCCAGCATTTT. Translated: CASSLFGLDNQPQHF.

V and J are TRBV24-1 and TRBJ2-1; 10 nucleotides line up with TRBD1. CDR1 and CDR2 from the germline V gene are KGHDR and SFDVKD. The CDR3 covers 16 residues. Trimming removed 3 bases from V and 7 bases from J; junction bases left unmatched: 8. DNA for the CDR3: TGTGCCACCAGTGATCCCGGGACAGGGGAGAGGAATGAGCAGTTCTTC. Its translation: CATSDPGTGERNEQFF.

The CDR3 bases are TGCGCCAGCAGCTTGGGACAGAGTCCCAGCACAGATACGCAGTATTTT. It translates to CASSLGQSPSTDTQYF. This chain links TRBV5-1 with TRBJ2-3, with D perhaps matching TRBD1 (5 bases). The CDR3 is 16 residues long. CDR1 is SGHRS, CDR2 YFSETQ, per germline. V gave up 0 bases and J gave up 0 bases, with 11 bases separating them. Variable domain in full (rest from reference TRBV5-1 and TRBJ2-3): KAGVTQTPRYLIKTRGQQVTLSCSPISGHRSVSWYQQTPGQGLQFLFEYFSETQRNKGNFPGRFSGRQFSNSRSEMNVSTLELGDSALYLCASSLGQSPSTDTQYFGPGTRLTVL.

Ten or more counts support this clonotype. The genes are TRBV15 and TRBJ2-7; D is undetermined. Trimming stripped 3 bases from V and 1 base from J, with 7 bases between. Per the germline V gene, CDR1 is LNHNV and CDR2 is YYDKDF (reference sequence). This CDR3 has 13 amino acids. The CDR3 DNA follows: TGTGCCACCAGCAGGGACGTTTCCTACGAGCAGTACTTC. Translation gives CATSRDVSYEQYF.

This clonotype was counted between two and nine times. The V and J genes are TRBV11-1 and TRBJ1-2, with 8 bases that match TRBD1. This CDR3 contains 19 residues. Germline assignment: CDR1 SGHAT and CDR2 FQDESV (reference sequence). The trim removed 3 bases at V and 4 bases at J, leaving 19 bases unmatched. This CDR3 is CASSFLTGVIGSKSYGYTF. In nucleotides, the CDR3 is TGTGCCAGCAGCTTCCTGACAGGGGTGATTGGGTCGAAGAGCTATGGCTACACCTTC.

The sample holds a few counts of this clonotype. V gene TRBV12-3 or TRBV12-4 combines with J gene TRBJ1-5, with a weak D call TRBD1 (5 bases). Trimming left V 6 bases short and J 7 bases short, with 13 bases between. The CDR3 extends over 13 amino acids. Here the CDR3 reads CASSAGIVQPQHF. As DNA, the CDR3 is TGTGCCAGCAGCGCAGGGATTGTGCAGCCCCAGCATTTT.

This clonotype was seen a few times. The CDR3 sequence is CASSSDLGPKNIQYF. The CDR3 DNA reads TGTGCCAGCTCAAGCGATCTGGGCCCCAAAAACATTCAGTACTTC. The V and J genes are TRBV18 and TRBJ2-4; D unclear. This CDR3 spans 15 amino acids. Germline CDR1 is KGHSH and CDR2 is LQKENI. Trimming removed 5 bases from V and 2 bases from J, with 13 bases in between.

V is TRBV20-1 and J is TRBJ2-3, with D perhaps matching TRBD2 (6 bases). Trimming cost V 1 base and J 3 bases, with 11 bases left between them. This CDR3 comprises 14 residues. Germline V CDR1 and CDR2: DFQATT, SNEGSKA (reference sequence). The DNA for the CDR3 is TGCAGTGCTAGAGCTTACGGGGGAACAGATACGCAGTATTTT. This translates into CSARAYGGTDTQYF.

Turning to this clonotype: This may be a read error: a much more frequent sequence differs by one nucleotide. The rearrangement uses TRBV27 and TRBJ2-5, with D possibly being TRBD1 (6 bases). Germline lookup yields CDR1 MNHEY and CDR2 SMNVEV (reference sequence). V was shortened by 2 bases and J by 4 bases, with 14 bases between the two germline ends. The CDR3 is 15 amino acids. The CDR3 DNA sequence: TGTGCCAGCAGTTTAACTAGTCAACAGGGAGAGACCCAGTACTTC. This codes for CASSLTSQQGETQYF.

The rearrangement joins TRBV15 to TRBJ1-4, with D possibly TRBD1 on 5 matching bases. This CDR3 comprises 14 residues. V lost 3 bases and J lost 6, with 11 bases in between. CDR1 is LNHNV and CDR2 is YYDKDF in the germline V gene (reference sequence). CDR3 sequence reads: CATSRDNGDEKLFF. CDR3 in DNA: TGTGCCACCAGCAGGGACAATGGGGATGAAAAACTGTTTTTT.

This clonotype was picked up many times. The chain combines TRBV7-2 with TRBJ2-3, with TRBD1 identical over 7 bases. V shed 3 bases, J shed 7 bases, and the junction held 10 bases outside the gene matches. CDR3 length: 15 amino acids. Germline values: CDR1 SGHTA, CDR2 FQGNSA. CDR3 sequence: CASSFGSTGSNTQYF. In nucleotides, the CDR3 is TGTGCCAGCAGCTTCGGTTCGACAGGGTCAAATACGCAGTATTTT.